Described below is a single T cell receptor (beta chain) sequence and its context. No antigen is known for it. The data were obtained in a study of blood T cells in healthy people across ages. Study-wide results and caveats: Aged donors had fewer naive CD4+ cells and lower diversity than long-lived donors. The study found TCR beta diversity correlated strongly with naive T cell percentage. Any changes in expanded clonotypes were possibly confounded, as donor CMV status remained unknown. Across the age range, TCR beta diversity per million T cells fell in a roughly linear way.

It was with a sample-barcoded 5' primer and a J-beta primer mix that a second PCR of roughly 7 to 12 cycles was run. TCRdb re-analysed the 5' RACE reads in MiXCR, keeping a single row per CDR3 protein. The table shows 650,000 to 1,000,000 distinct CDR3 sequences, with under 40% occurring only once. CDR3 length: 16 residues. V lost 5 bases to trimming and J lost 6 bases; unmatched junction nucleotides: 10. The germline V gene encodes CDR1 MNHEY and CDR2 SVGAGI. Sequenced sample: blood. The clonotype comes from a man younger than 35 in good health. This chain uses TRBV6-5 with TRBJ1-6; TRBD1 agrees at 7 bases. CDR3 nucleotides: TGTGCCAGCAGTCCCCCCTTGGGACAGACTAATTCACCCCTCCACTTT. It codes for CASSPPLGQTNSPLHF.